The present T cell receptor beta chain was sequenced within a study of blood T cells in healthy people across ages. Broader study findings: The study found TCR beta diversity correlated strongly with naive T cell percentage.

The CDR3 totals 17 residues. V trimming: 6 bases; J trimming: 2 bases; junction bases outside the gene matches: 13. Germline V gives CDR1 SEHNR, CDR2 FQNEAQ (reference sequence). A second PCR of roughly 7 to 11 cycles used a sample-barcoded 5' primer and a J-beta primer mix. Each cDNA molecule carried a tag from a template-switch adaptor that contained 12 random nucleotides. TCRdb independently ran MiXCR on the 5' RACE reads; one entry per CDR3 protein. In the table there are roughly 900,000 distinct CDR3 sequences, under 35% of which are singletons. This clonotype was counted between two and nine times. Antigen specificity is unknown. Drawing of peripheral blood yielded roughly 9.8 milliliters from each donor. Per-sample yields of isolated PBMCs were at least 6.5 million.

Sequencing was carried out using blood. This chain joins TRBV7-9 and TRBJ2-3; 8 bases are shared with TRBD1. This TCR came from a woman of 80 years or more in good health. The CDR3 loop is CASSLSGGRRFTDTQYF. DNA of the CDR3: TGTGCCAGCAGTTTATCAGGGGGCCGTCGCTTCACAGATACGCAGTATTTT.